This TCR beta chain was profiled in a study of shared clonotypes between healthy human individuals. Study as a whole: Donor ages ranged 18 to 49 years: a couple of women, three men. Overall study findings and caveats: Represented diversity, genetic and exposure-history alike, was limited by few donors.

Per the germline V gene, CDR1 is LNHDA and CDR2 is SQIVND (reference sequence). V gave up 5 bases and J gave up 2 bases; unmatched junction bases: 5. The CDR3 spans 15 residues. Assay: immunoSEQ multiplex PCR; the TCRdb copy retains only in-frame clones and omits some. The sample has fewer than 600,000 clones; more than 65% are singletons. Concerning this clone: Its antigen remains unknown.

The receptor comes from a woman between 40 and 50 years old in good health. Some clones in this sample may be carry-over from other donors' samples. Sample: PBMCs. V is TRBV19 and J is TRBJ1-4; TRBD1 matches at 7 bases. Here the CDR3 reads CASSRPGQTNEKLFF. CDR3 sequence (DNA): TGTGCCAGTAGTCGACCGGGACAGACTAATGAAAAACTGTTTTTT.